These 21 T cell receptor beta chains were all obtained from the same sample, sequenced in a study of T cells in Graves' hyperthyroidism and ophthalmopathy (dated by TCRdb to about 2019). Preparation of the library involved multiplex PCR. Sequencing instrument: Illumina HiSeq 2000. The TCR beta CDR3 regions were amplified from RNA transcripts. A first-round RT-PCR of the TCR CDR3 used the HTBI primer set with the Qiagen OneStep RT-PCR kit. TCRdb reran the public reads through fastp at Q25 and MiXCR, keeping productive beta chains. Each CDR3 protein gets just one entry, which takes the most common genes and DNA from the rows behind it. The sample data list a few hundred thousand distinct CDR3 sequences, and 13% to 15% of these were observed just once. The top ten hold about 15% of the sample. Sequencing used blood. The receptor set was obtained from a woman aged 40 to 50 with Graves' hyperthyroidism.

The rearrangement joins TRBV4-1 to TRBJ2-3; TRBD1 matches at 9 bases. The CDR3 contains 16 residues. J gave up 2 bases and V 3 bases, and 6 bases lay outside the gene matches. CDR1 is MGHRA and CDR2 is YSYEKL in the germline V gene. CDR3 DNA: TGCGCCAGCAGCCACCTCACAGGGGGCAACACAGATACGCAGTATTTT. It encodes CASSHLTGGNTDTQYF.

V gene TRBV3-1 combines with J gene TRBJ2-3, with TRBD1 identical over 9 bases. The germline CDR1 and CDR2 sequences are LGHDT and YNNKEL (reference sequence). The CDR3 is 15 residues long. Unmatched junction bases numbered 6, after V lost 0 bases and J lost 8 bases. The CDR3 here is CASSQDQTGGSTQYF. For the CDR3, the DNA is TGTGCCAGCAGCCAAGATCAAACAGGGGGCAGTACGCAGTATTTT.

About this clonotype itself: Since a much larger clone is just one base distant, this may be a read error. The chain is built from TRBV5-1 and TRBJ2-5; TRBD2 agrees at 11 bases. Germline CDR1 is SGHRS and CDR2 is YFSETQ. This CDR3 has 17 amino acids. The CDR3 DNA is TGCGCCAGCAGCTTGGCGGGACTAGCGGCCCACCAAGAGACCCGGTACTTC. Translating it yields CASSLAGLAAHQETRYF.

This clonotype was found many times. V gene TRBV18 combines with J gene TRBJ1-5; weak D call: TRBD1 (5 bases). Germline CDR1 is KGHSH and CDR2 is LQKENI. V lost 3 bases, J lost 4 bases, and 16 bases lay in between. The CDR3 is 16 amino acids. The CDR3 DNA follows: TGTGCCAGCTCACCTCGGGGGGGAGCGGGGAATCAGCCCCAGCATTTT. This codes for CASSPRGGAGNQPQHF.

The J gene is TRBJ2-7, the V gene TRBV12-3 or TRBV12-4, with 11 bases lining up with TRBD2. Trimming took 5 bases from V and 3 from J; bases not matched to a gene: 9. This CDR3 has 16 amino acids. CDR3 protein: CASSHPTSGAIYEQYF. CDR3 in DNA: TGTGCCAGCAGTCATCCGACTAGCGGGGCGATCTACGAGCAGTACTTC.

As regards this clonotype: A clone one base away is much larger, so this may be a read error. The DNA of the CDR3 is TGTGTCAGCAGTGAAGTGGGACAAGAGACCCAGTACTTC. This gives the protein CVSSEVGQETQYF. This chain uses TRBV6-1 with TRBJ2-5; D is undetermined. This CDR3 comprises 13 residues. Looked up from germline, CDR1 is MNHNS and CDR2 is SASEGT.

This clonotype was observed a handful of times. The chain has TRBV30 and TRBJ2-1, with D possibly called TRBD1 or TRBD2 (5 bases each). This CDR3 comprises 14 residues. V was trimmed by 5 bases and J by 1 base, leaving 12 bases between them. The germline V gene has CDR1 GTSNPN and CDR2 SVGIG (reference sequence). The DNA of the CDR3 is TGTGCCTGGGTCGGGGCTGGGTCCTACAATGAGCAGTTCTTC. Its translation: CAWVGAGSYNEQFF.

This chain joins TRBV2 and TRBJ1-3, with D maybe TRBD1 (6 bases). V shed 4 bases and J shed 0 bases, with 10 bases lying between them. Germline V gene sequence: CDR1 SNHLY, CDR2 FYNNEI. The CDR3 sequence is 15 residues long. The chain's CDR3 is CASSAGTTSGNTIYF. In DNA, the CDR3 is TGTGCCAGCAGTGCCGGGACAACCTCTGGAAACACCATATATTTT.

Worth noting for this clonotype: A much larger clone sits a single nucleotide away, making a read error possible. The chain employs TRBV7-2 and TRBJ2-1, with 9 bases fitting TRBD1. This CDR3 is 15 amino acids long. The germline V gene has CDR1 SGHTA and CDR2 FQGNSA. The V segment lost 2 bases and the J segment 7 bases; nucleotides outside the gene matches: 6. The CDR3 DNA reads as TGTGCCAGCAGCTTAAACAGGGGGCAATTTAATGAGCAGTTCTTC. It is translated as CASSLNRGQFNEQFF.

This clonotype was observed many times. The V and J genes are TRBV2 and TRBJ2-5; 9 bases are a match to TRBD1. Per the germline V gene, CDR1 is SNHLY and CDR2 is FYNNEI. The CDR3 sequence is 13 residues long. V lost 9 bases to trimming and J lost 5 bases; unmatched junction nucleotides: 7. The CDR3, as DNA: TGTGCCAGTGGAAGGGACAGGGACGAGACCCAGTACTTC. Translating it yields CASGRDRDETQYF.

The J gene is TRBJ1-2, the V gene TRBV11-2, with D unresolved. Trimming stripped 0 bases from V and 1 base from J, with 9 bases between. Germline assignment: CDR1 SGHAT and CDR2 FQNNGV. This CDR3 is 15 amino acids long. The CDR3 spells CASSLEEADNYGYTF. The CDR3 DNA reads TGTGCCAGCAGCTTAGAAGAGGCGGATAACTATGGCTACACCTTC.

This clonotype was detected a few times. This chain connects TRBV20-1 to TRBJ1-1; no firm D call. The CDR3 contains 10 residues. Trimming stripped 3 bases from V and 5 bases from J, with 4 bases between. From germline, CDR1 is DFQATT and CDR2 SNEGSKA (reference sequence). The CDR3 nucleotides read TGCAGTGCTAGTACAACTGAAGCTTTCTTT. It translates to CSASTTEAFF.

There are a few counts of this clonotype. The chain combines TRBV20-1 with TRBJ1-5; TRBD1 matches at 8 bases. From germline, CDR1 is DFQATT and CDR2 SNEGSKA (reference sequence). The CDR3 runs 17 residues. V lost 6 bases to trimming and J lost 2 bases; unmatched junction nucleotides: 15. Written as DNA, the CDR3 is TGCAGTGCCGACCAGGATAGACAGGGGAGTGGCAATCAGCCCCAGCATTTT. Protein product: CSADQDRQGSGNQPQHF.

The chain couples TRBV11-2 to TRBJ2-1, with 9 bases matching TRBD2. CDR1 and CDR2 from the germline V gene are SGHAT and FQNNGV. V lost 6 bases to trimming and J lost 8 bases; unmatched junction nucleotides: 11. This CDR3 comprises 15 residues. Here the CDR3 reads CASRRGAGGRDEQFF. The CDR3 DNA reads TGTGCCAGCAGAAGAGGGGCGGGAGGGCGAGATGAGCAGTTCTTC.

This clonotype appeared many times. This chain joins TRBV6-1 and TRBJ2-1; 9 nucleotides agree with TRBD1. The junction had 9 bases not matched to a gene; V was cut back by 3 bases and J by 6 bases. There are 16 residues in the CDR3. The germline CDR1 and CDR2 sequences are MNHNS and SASEGT. CDR3 nucleotide sequence: TGTGCCAGCAGTGAGAGGCGGGACAGGGTCGCCAATGAGCAGTTCTTC. Protein sequence: CASSERRDRVANEQFF.

This clonotype has just a few counts. V usage is TRBV5-4 and J usage is TRBJ2-3; D is ambiguous. Germline V gives CDR1 SGHNT, CDR2 YYREEE (reference sequence). Trimming removed 1 base at V and 3 bases at J, with 6 bases between. This CDR3 comprises 13 residues. The CDR3 here is CASSLTETDTQYF. Here the CDR3 DNA reads TGTGCCAGCAGCTTGACTGAAACAGATACGCAGTATTTT.

In this sample, this clonotype turned up many times. This chain connects TRBV18 to TRBJ2-7; 8 bases align to TRBD2. The CDR3 contains 14 residues. V shed 6 bases and J 7 bases; nucleotides not matched to a gene: 11. Germline lookup yields CDR1 KGHSH and CDR2 LQKENI. CDR3 residues: CASSPGLESGEQYF. The CDR3 DNA reads TGTGCCAGCTCTCCGGGACTAGAGTCAGGGGAGCAGTACTTC.

This clonotype was recorded many times. This chain joins TRBV20-1 and TRBJ1-1, with 12 positions matching TRBD1. The CDR3 runs 17 residues. V lost 6 bases and J lost 5; bases outside the gene matches: 16. Germline V gene sequence: CDR1 DFQATT, CDR2 SNEGSKA (reference sequence). This CDR3 is CSAAPPGQGALRTEAFF. The CDR3 DNA reads as TGCAGTGCCGCACCCCCGGGACAGGGGGCGCTCAGGACTGAAGCTTTCTTT.

This chain links TRBV5-5 with TRBJ2-7; 11 bases fit TRBD2. V shed 4 bases and J 7 bases; nucleotides not matched to a gene: 7. The CDR3 covers 14 residues. CDR1 is SGHKS and CDR2 is YYEKEE in the germline V gene (reference sequence). The CDR3 coding sequence is TGTGCCAGCAGCCTGGTTATAGCGGGGGGGGAGCAGTACTTC. Encoded protein: CASSLVIAGGEQYF.

CDR3 DNA: TGTGCCAGCAGCGCGCGGGGGCGACCCTACGAGCAGTACTTC. It encodes CASSARGRPYEQYF. The rearrangement uses TRBV3-1 and TRBJ2-7, with D perhaps TRBD2 (7 bases). The CDR3 sequence is 14 residues long. The V gene's germline CDR1 is LGHDT and CDR2 YNNKEL (reference sequence). Trimming left V 5 bases short and J 2 bases short, with 13 bases between.

V and J are TRBV18 and TRBJ1-2; D is ambiguous. The CDR3 loop spans 12 amino acids. V lost 5 bases, J lost 11 bases, and 15 bases lay in between. Germline V gene sequence: CDR1 KGHSH, CDR2 LQKENI. CDR3 residues: CASSDQQVEYTF. The CDR3 DNA reads TGTGCCAGCTCAGACCAACAAGTGGAGTACACCTTC.